This TCR beta chain was sequenced for a study of blood T cell repertoires in COVID-19. The length of the CDR3 is 13 residues. Germline V CDR1 and CDR2: LGHDT, YNNKEL (reference sequence). Unmatched junction bases numbered 1, after V lost 4 bases and J lost 2 bases. Some clones are missing from TCRdb's copy, which holds only in-frame ones; the method was immunoSEQ multiplex PCR. The sample holds under 200,000 clones, 80% to 90% seen once. This clone was counted between two and nine times. The chain couples TRBV3-1 (or the pseudogene TRBV3-2) to TRBJ2-7; TRBD1 matches at 8 bases. This sequence originates from a man between 60 and 75 years old with acute or convalescent COVID-19. Sequencing was performed on peripheral blood. The CDR3 protein is CASSLQGAYEQYF. In DNA form, the CDR3 reads TGTGCCAGCAGCCTACAGGGGGCCTACGAGCAGTACTTC.